This is a list of T cell receptor beta chains from one sample in a study of blood T cell repertoires in COVID-19. Sequencing was performed with immunoSEQ multiplex PCR; in TCRdb, only in-frame clones are kept and a portion is missing. The repertoire consists of around 130,000 clones, with about four fifths occurring once and the leading ten covering 10% to 15%. Sequencing was done on a sample of peripheral blood. All receptors derive from a woman aged 55-69 years with acute or convalescent COVID-19. CDR3s include the opening cysteine and the closing phenylalanine or tryptophan. The order of the fields is clone size, D gene, V gene, J gene, CDR3 protein, CDR3 DNA. The D gene is left open where the match is weak. Rows may omit the clone size; those that give it use once, few, many or a size class.

NA	NA	TRBV6-5	TRBJ1-2	CASRGREGNYGYTF	TGTGCCAGCAGGGGTAGGGAGGGGAACTATGGCTACACCTTC
NA	TRBD1	TRBV7-8	TRBJ1-5	CASSLRTGEQPQHF	TGTGCCAGCAGCCTAAGGACAGGGGAGCAGCCCCAGCATTTT
NA	TRBD1	TRBV6-5	TRBJ1-5	CASIRQGQGNQPQHF	TGTGCCAGCATTAGACAGGGGCAAGGCAATCAGCCCCAGCATTTT
NA	TRBD1	TRBV29-1	TRBJ1-2	CSVLDRGEGYTF	TGCAGCGTTTTGGACAGGGGGGAAGGCTACACCTTC
NA	TRBD1	TRBV19	TRBJ1-1	CASSIGGTGNAEAFF	TGTGCCAGTAGTATAGGGGGGACAGGGAACGCTGAAGCTTTCTTT
NA	NA	TRBV4-2	TRBJ2-5	CASSQGSAGRHQETQYF	TGTGCCAGCAGCCAAGGGTCTGCGGGGAGACACCAAGAGACCCAGTACTTC
NA	TRBD1	TRBV2	TRBJ1-5	CASRAGQVNQPQHF	TGTGCCAGCAGGGCAGGACAGGTCAATCAGCCCCAGCATTTT
NA	TRBD1	TRBV3-1/TRBV3-2	TRBJ1-3	CASSQLGQGSPGNTIYF	TGTGCCAGCAGCCAATTGGGACAGGGCTCGCCTGGAAACACCATATATTTT
NA	NA	TRBV30	TRBJ1-1	CAWGETERAFF	TGTGCCTGGGGCGAGACGGAGCGGGCTTTCTTT
NA	NA	TRBV5-6	TRBJ1-2	CASRFAGNDYTF	TGTGCCAGCCGATTTGCGGGTAATGACTACACCTTC
once	NA	TRBV2	TRBJ1-3	CASSGGGFKDETGNTIYF	TGTGCCAGCAGTGGGGGAGGGTTTAAGGACGAAACTGGAAACACCATATATTTT
NA	TRBD1	TRBV5-6	TRBJ2-1	CASSFWDRVTINEQFF	TGTGCCAGCAGCTTCTGGGACAGGGTAACTATCAATGAGCAGTTCTTC
NA	NA	TRBV6-5	TRBJ1-6	CASSYFPPAGSPLHF	TGTGCCAGCAGTTACTTTCCACCAGCGGGGTCACCCCTCCACTTT
NA	TRBD2	TRBV4-1	TRBJ2-1	CASSQAGGALNEQFF	TGCGCCAGCAGCCAGGCCGGGGGGGCCTTGAATGAGCAGTTCTTC
NA	NA	TRBV7-2	TRBJ1-4	CASSRATNEKLFF	TGTGCCAGCAGCAGAGCAACTAATGAAAAACTGTTTTTT
NA	TRBD1	TRBV7-9	TRBJ2-7	CASSPFRQGRPDEQYF	TGTGCCAGCAGCCCCTTCAGACAGGGGCGCCCCGACGAGCAGTACTTC
NA	TRBD1	TRBV4-1	TRBJ2-1	CASSQGTDFSYNEQFF	TGCGCCAGCAGCCAGGGGACAGACTTCTCCTACAATGAGCAGTTCTTC
few	NA	TRBV2	TRBJ1-2	CASILGGRRGYTF	TGTGCCAGCATACTTGGAGGCCGGAGGGGCTACACCTTC
NA	NA	TRBV18	TRBJ1-1	CASSPFRTENTEAFF	TGTGCCAGCTCACCATTCAGGACAGAGAACACTGAAGCTTTCTTT
NA	TRBD1	TRBV3-1/TRBV3-2	TRBJ1-4	CASSQKGTGGEKLFF	TGTGCCAGCAGCCAAAAAGGGACAGGGGGCGAAAAACTGTTTTTT
NA	NA	TRBV5-1	TRBJ1-1	CASSLLAENTEAFF	TGCGCCAGCAGCTTGCTCGCAGAGAACACTGAAGCTTTCTTT
NA	NA	TRBV2	TRBJ2-3	CASSGPDTQYF	TGTGCCAGCAGTGGGCCAGATACGCAGTATTTT
NA	NA	TRBV6-5	TRBJ1-3	CASRKSPGLGNTIYF	TGTGCCAGCAGAAAAAGTCCGGGACTCGGAAACACCATATATTTT
NA	NA	TRBV3-1/TRBV3-2	TRBJ1-6	CASSQVAERSSPLHF	TGTGCCAGCAGCCAAGTGGCAGAAAGAAGTTCACCCCTCCACTTT
NA	NA	TRBV24-1	TRBJ1-2	CATSDPTGPNYGYTF	TGTGCCACCAGTGATCCGACAGGCCCTAACTATGGCTACACCTTC
NA	NA	TRBV19	TRBJ1-2	CASRSTGGGYGYTF	TGTGCCAGTAGGTCGACCGGCGGCGGCTATGGCTACACCTTC
NA	NA	TRBV10-3	TRBJ1-2	CAISGSDIYGYTF	TGTGCCATCAGTGGTTCAGATATATATGGCTACACCTTC
NA	TRBD2	TRBV7-2	TRBJ2-1	CASSFTSGGYNEQFF	TGTGCCAGCAGCTTTACTAGCGGGGGGTACAATGAGCAGTTCTTC
NA	TRBD2	TRBV4-2	TRBJ2-7	CASSQGLGLSSYEQYF	TGTGCCAGCAGCCAAGGGCTGGGACTATCGTCCTACGAGCAGTACTTC
NA	NA	TRBV18	TRBJ1-1	CASSHSGPNTEAFF	TGTGCCAGCTCGCATTCAGGGCCGAACACTGAAGCTTTCTTT
NA	TRBD1	TRBV11-2	TRBJ1-4	CASSSLTGSTTNEKLFF	TGTGCCAGCAGCTCGTTGACAGGGTCTACAACTAATGAAAAACTGTTTTTT
NA	NA	TRBV18	TRBJ2-1	CASSPQNNEQFF	TGTGCCAGCTCACCCCAAAACAATGAGCAGTTCTTC
NA	TRBD2	TRBV5-4	TRBJ2-1	CASSLDGGALNEQFF	TGTGCCAGCAGCTTGGACGGGGGGGCACTCAATGAGCAGTTCTTC
NA	TRBD1	TRBV2	TRBJ1-1	CASPVGQVTQWTEAFF	TGTGCCAGCCCAGTGGGACAGGTTACCCAGTGGACTGAAGCTTTCTTT
NA	NA	TRBV7-9	TRBJ1-2	CASRPLGRGYGYTF	TGTGCCAGCAGGCCCCTGGGGAGGGGGTATGGCTACACCTTC
NA	NA	TRBV11-2	TRBJ1-2	CASSSSSRERAYGYTF	TGTGCCAGCAGCTCCTCATCTCGGGAAAGGGCCTATGGCTACACCTTC
NA	TRBD1	TRBV6-4	TRBJ1-2	CASSATPPGQGVYGYTF	TGTGCCAGCAGTGCCACCCCTCCGGGACAGGGGGTGTATGGCTACACCTTC
NA	NA	TRBV24-1	TRBJ1-5	CATSDVGGQPQHF	TGTGCCACCAGTGATGTCGGGGGGCAGCCCCAGCATTTT
NA	TRBD2	TRBV11-2	TRBJ2-1	CASSLHLAGVHNEQFF	TGTGCCAGCAGCTTACACCTAGCGGGGGTGCACAATGAGCAGTTCTTC
NA	NA	TRBV7-9	TRBJ2-2	CASSLGAGAGELFF	TGTGCCAGCAGCTTAGGGGCCGGGGCCGGGGAGCTGTTTTTT
NA	NA	TRBV7-2	TRBJ1-1	CASSLAGDRRAEAFF	TGTGCCAGCAGTCTCGCCGGGGATAGGCGAGCTGAAGCTTTCTTT
NA	NA	TRBV7-2	TRBJ1-6	CASSLGATVDSPLHF	TGTGCCAGCAGCTTAGGGGCGACAGTGGATTCACCCCTCCACTTT
NA	TRBD1	TRBV2	TRBJ1-5	CASSERQGSQPQHF	TGTGCCAGCAGTGAACGACAGGGAAGTCAGCCCCAGCATTTT
NA	TRBD1	TRBV7-2	TRBJ1-5	CASSSGDRGNQPQHF	TGTGCCAGCAGCTCAGGAGACAGGGGGAATCAGCCCCAGCATTTT
NA	NA	TRBV12-2	TRBJ1-6	CASRRRDRGSPLHF	TGTGCAAGTCGCCGACGGGACAGGGGATCACCCCTCCACTTT
NA	NA	TRBV25-1	TRBJ2-1	CASSESRVTPNEQFF	TGTGCCAGCAGTGAATCGAGGGTGACGCCGAATGAGCAGTTCTTC
once	NA	TRBV11-2	TRBJ1-4	CASSGRTLHGDEKLFF	TGTGCCAGCAGCGGACGGACACTTCATGGAGATGAAAAACTGTTTTTT
once	NA	TRBV28	TRBJ2-3	CASSLSRGFTDTQYF	TGTGCCAGCAGCCTAAGCAGGGGCTTCACAGATACGCAGTATTTT
few	NA	TRBV7-2	TRBJ2-3	CASSSRRATDTQYF	TGTGCCAGCAGCTCCCGGAGGGCAACGGATACGCAGTATTTT
NA	NA	TRBV21-1	TRBJ2-2	CASSRKGRDSTPGELFF	TGTGCCAGCAGCAGAAAGGGGCGGGACAGCACCCCCGGGGAGCTGTTTTTT
NA	TRBD1	TRBV2	TRBJ1-6	CASKRTGYNSPLHF	TGTGCCAGCAAGCGGACAGGGTATAATTCACCCCTCCACTTT
NA	TRBD1	TRBV6-5	TRBJ1-2	CASSPSTGSYGYTF	TGTGCCAGCAGTCCCTCGACAGGGTCCTATGGCTACACCTTC
NA	NA	TRBV7-3	TRBJ1-1	CASSPRGNTEAFF	TGTGCCAGCAGCCCCCGGGGAAACACTGAAGCTTTCTTT
NA	NA	TRBV10-3	TRBJ1-2	CAISDRAGEGGYTF	TGTGCCATCAGTGATCGTGCAGGGGAAGGCGGCTACACCTTC
NA	NA	TRBV6-6	TRBJ2-7	CATAASYEQYF	TGTGCCACCGCGGCCTCCTACGAGCAGTACTTC
NA	NA	TRBV30	TRBJ1-4	CAWSVLDSPVGEKLFF	TGTGCCTGGAGTGTGTTGGACTCCCCCGTGGGTGAAAAACTGTTTTTT
NA	TRBD1	TRBV2	TRBJ1-6	CAGSRDRSSPLHF	TGTGCCGGGAGCCGGGACAGAAGTTCACCCCTCCACTTT